This TCR beta chain emerged from a study of T cell repertoires in cytomegalovirus infection. Across the whole study: It was recently identified HLA-C-restricted and well-studied HLA-B-restricted CMV epitopes that the study used. Signatures in public TCR beta sequences pointed to both CMV infection and matching HLA type.

Study-wide findings and caveats: Cumulative public TCR beta family frequency identified carriers of CMV plus the relevant HLA.

Only a few counts were recorded for this clonotype. The antigen remains undetermined. Each CDR3 protein is one row after TCRdb ran MiXCR on the reads. The repertoire includes about 830,000 distinct CDR3 sequences, roughly 33% of them detected once, and about an eighth sits in the top ten. Per germline, CDR1 MNHNS and CDR2 SASEGT. The CDR3 extends over 16 amino acids. Between the trimmed V and J ends, which lost 0 bases and 6 bases, there was a span of 17 bases. This chain uses TRBV6-1 with TRBJ2-5; a weak D match, TRBD2 (6 bases). The clonotype was recovered from a human donor in good health (CMV status not recorded). Some clones in this sample may be carry-over from other donors' samples. The sequenced sample was cultured CD8+ T cells from PBMCs, obtained from culture after CMV antigen stimulation. The CDR3 loop reads CASSEAGLRLVKTQYF. The CDR3 DNA reads as TGTGCCAGCAGTGAAGCGGGCTTGAGACTAGTAAAGACCCAGTACTTC.